One sample yielded the 24 T cell receptor beta chains listed below, sequenced in a study of resident and recirculating memory T cells in vitiligo. This table comes from immunoSEQ multiplex PCR, and its TCRdb copy is limited to in-frame clones, with some not included. The table lists 72,000 or so clones, 92% of them singletons. The sequencing sample was made of blood. All receptors come from a male donor with vitiligo.

The V gene is TRBV11-2, the J gene TRBJ2-7; 11 bases map to TRBD2. Germline V lookup: CDR1 SGHAT, CDR2 FQNNGV. The CDR3 covers 14 residues. With 4 bases clipped from V and 3 bases from J, the junction kept 2 bases outside the gene matches. The CDR3: CASSWGLADYEQYF. The CDR3 bases are TGTGCCAGCAGCTGGGGACTAGCGGACTACGAGCAGTACTTC. The complete variable domain, with remaining parts taken from reference TRBV11-2 and TRBJ2-7, reads EAGVAQSPRYKIIEKRQSVAFWCNPISGHATLYWYQQILGQGPKLLIQFQNNGVVDDSQLPKDRFSAERLKGVDSTLKIQPAKLEDSAVYLCASSWGLADYEQYFGPGTRLTVT.

This chain links TRBV4-1 with TRBJ2-2; 10 bases align to TRBD2. Germline CDR1 and CDR2: MGHRA and YSYEKL. CDR3 length: 16 residues. After removal of 3 bases from V and 3 bases from J, the junction contained 4 bases not matched to a gene. The CDR3 DNA sequence: TGCGCCAGCAGCCAGGGGACTAGCGCCGACACCGGGGAGCTGTTTTTT. Encoded protein: CASSQGTSADTGELFF.

J is TRBJ2-7 and V is TRBV6-6; 9 nucleotides agree with TRBD1. V lost 6 bases to trimming and J lost 5 bases; unmatched junction nucleotides: 5. Germline assignment: CDR1 MNHNY and CDR2 SVGAGI (reference sequence). CDR3 size: 13 residues. CDR3 bases: TGTGCCAGCAGCGGACAGGGGTCAGACGAGCAGTACTTC. Its translation is CASSGQGSDEQYF.

The chain has TRBV7-8 and TRBJ2-7, with TRBD2 matching over 12 bases. The ends lost 8 bases at V and 4 bases at J; junction bases unmatched: 6. This CDR3 is built from 14 residues. Germline CDR1 reads SGHVS; CDR2 reads FQNEAQ. The CDR3 DNA sequence: TGTGCCAGCCGACTAGCGGGAGAGGTGTACGAGCAGTACTTC. Its translation is CASRLAGEVYEQYF.

This chain joins TRBV4-2 and TRBJ2-7; perhaps TRBD2 as D (5 bases). The CDR3 spans 14 residues. V was shortened by 4 bases and J by 5 bases, with 15 bases between the two germline ends. CDR1 is LGHNA, CDR2 YNFKEQ, per germline. The CDR3 region has the DNA TGTGCCAGCAGCCCCCGAATAGCGAGGGACGAGCAGTACTTC. It is translated as CASSPRIARDEQYF.

This clone showed up just a few times. The rearrangement uses TRBV10-3 and TRBJ2-3; 8 bases are a match to TRBD1. Germline values: CDR1 ENHRY, CDR2 SYGVKD. The CDR3 has 13 residues. Trimming removed 8 bases from V and 4 bases from J; junction bases left unmatched: 5. CDR3 coding DNA: TGTGCCATCGGCCAGGGGGCCGCAGATACGCAGTATTTT. Amino acids: CAIGQGAADTQYF.

The gene calls are TRBV6-1 and TRBJ1-1; possibly TRBD1 for D (5 bases). The CDR3 consists of 13 residues. CDR1 and CDR2 (germline): MNHNS, SASEGT. The V end lost 5 bases, the J end lost 3 bases, and 10 bases lay between the germline ends. The CDR3 DNA follows: TGTGCCAGCAGTCTCAGGGTGGACACTGAAGCTTTCTTT. Its translation: CASSLRVDTEAFF.

The CDR3 here is CASSQDSAGSDEQFF. CDR3 DNA sequence: TGCGCCAGCAGCCAAGATTCTGCGGGGAGTGATGAGCAGTTCTTC. This chain connects TRBV4-1 to TRBJ2-1; D may be TRBD2 (6 bases). V was trimmed by 0 bases and J by 8 bases, leaving 14 bases between them. The CDR3 has 15 amino acids. CDR1 and CDR2 (germline): MGHRA, YSYEKL.

The rearrangement uses TRBV19 and TRBJ2-7, with TRBD1 matching 7 bases. CDR3 size: 14 residues. Per germline, CDR1 LNHDA and CDR2 SQIVND (reference sequence). With 6 bases clipped from V and 2 bases from J, the junction kept 7 bases outside the gene matches. DNA of the CDR3: TGTGCCAGTAGCCGCGACAGGGTAGCCTACGAGCAGTACTTC. It specifies CASSRDRVAYEQYF. Together with reference TRBV19 and TRBJ2-7, the CDR3 gives the full variable domain: DGGITQSPKYLFRKEGQNVTLSCEQNLNHDAMYWYRQDPGQGLRLIYYSQIVNDFQKGDIAEGYSVSREKKESFPLTVTSAQKNPTAFYLCASSRDRVAYEQYFGPGTRLTVT.

The genes are TRBV15 and TRBJ1-4, with a weak D call TRBD1 (6 bases). CDR1 is LNHNV, CDR2 YYDKDF, per germline (reference sequence). CDR3 length: 13 amino acids. Trimming pared 8 bases from V and 4 bases from J, leaving 11 bases between. CDR3 sequence reads: CATRTDYNEKLFF. CDR3 nucleotide sequence: TGTGCCACCCGGACAGACTATAATGAAAAACTGTTTTTT.

This clone was detected a few times. The chain combines TRBV7-8 with TRBJ1-1; D not resolved. CDR1 SGHVS and CDR2 FQNEAQ come from the germline V gene. V dropped 1 base and J dropped 8 bases, with 11 bases sitting between them. The CDR3 covers 13 residues. CDR3 in amino acids: CASSLVSGAEAFF. The CDR3 nucleotides are TGTGCCAGCAGCTTAGTGTCGGGAGCCGAAGCTTTCTTT.

J is TRBJ1-4 and V is TRBV7-6, with 8 bases matching TRBD1. The junction had 8 bases not matched to a gene; V was cut back by 0 bases and J by 8 bases. The CDR3 covers 16 residues. Germline-derived CDR1 and CDR2 are SGHVS and FNYEAQ. For the CDR3, the DNA is TGTGCCAGCAGCTTAGCGCGGCAGGGGGCCCGGGAAAAACTGTTTTTT. It is translated as CASSLARQGAREKLFF.

This clone was recorded once. J is TRBJ2-2 and V is TRBV19; the match to TRBD2 covers 13 bases. Germline V gene lookup returns CDR1 LNHDA and CDR2 SQIVND (reference sequence). The CDR3 contains 16 residues. V lost 9 bases and J lost 1; bases outside the gene matches: 5. The CDR3 coding sequence is TGTGCCAGCGGGACTAGCGGGACGGGGAACACCGGGGAGCTGTTTTTT. It codes for CASGTSGTGNTGELFF.

In regard to this clone: One end of the junction is discordant with germline, which a read error may explain. The chain uses TRBV7-2 and TRBJ2-1; possibly TRBD2 for D (6 bases). The germline CDR1 and CDR2 sequences are SGHTA and FQGNSA. The CDR3 contains 17 residues. CDR3 residues: CASTLDSGRSSYNEQFF. The CDR3 nucleotides read TGTGCCAGCACCTTAGATAGCGGCAGGAGCTCCTACAATGAGCAGTTCTTC.

The rearrangement joins TRBV5-1 to TRBJ2-3, with D maybe TRBD1 (5 bases). The CDR3 length is 16 residues. Trimming cost V 0 bases and J 2 bases, with 13 bases left between them. Germline V gene sequence: CDR1 SGHRS, CDR2 YFSETQ. This CDR3 reads CASSLEGREHTDTQYF. The CDR3 nucleotides read TGCGCCAGCAGCTTGGAAGGCAGGGAACACACAGATACGCAGTATTTT.

This clone was counted once. The rearrangement joins TRBV28 to TRBJ2-7; D may be TRBD1 (6 bases). Germline CDR1 MDHEN, CDR2 SYDVKM. The length of the CDR3 is 13 residues. V lost 6 bases and J lost 9, with 18 bases in between. CDR3: CASSDGTSRGQYF. The DNA of the CDR3 is TGTGCCAGCAGCGACGGGACATCCAGGGGGCAGTACTTC.

J is TRBJ2-5 and V is TRBV5-1, with D possibly matching TRBD1 (6 bases). V was cut by 0 bases and J by 4 bases, with 13 bases left in between. Per the germline V gene, CDR1 is SGHRS and CDR2 is YFSETQ. The CDR3 consists of 15 residues. Written as DNA, the CDR3 is TGCGCCAGCAGCTTGGCCACAGGGCAGCCAGAGACCCAGTACTTC. Its protein product is CASSLATGQPETQYF. The full variable domain, in which reference TRBV5-1 and TRBJ2-5 provide the parts outside the CDR3, is KAGVTQTPRYLIKTRGQQVTLSCSPISGHRSVSWYQQTPGQGLQFLFEYFSETQRNKGNFPGRFSGRQFSNSRSEMNVSTLELGDSALYLCASSLATGQPETQYFGPGTRLLVL.

The rearrangement links TRBV7-9 to TRBJ2-5; weak D call: TRBD2 (5 bases). Trimming left V 6 bases short and J 1 base short, with 9 bases between. The CDR3 loop spans 13 amino acids. Germline lookup yields CDR1 SEHNR and CDR2 FQNEAQ (reference sequence). The CDR3 coding sequence is TGTGCCAGCAGAGGAGGAGGCCAAGAGACCCAGTACTTC. This encodes CASRGGGQETQYF.

The chain uses TRBV5-4 and TRBJ2-1; 10 nucleotides agree with TRBD2. Germline V lookup: CDR1 SGHNT, CDR2 YYREEE (reference sequence). The CDR3 has 15 amino acids. The trim removed 3 bases at V and 7 bases at J, leaving 7 bases unmatched. The chain's CDR3 is CASSSLAGVKNEQFF. The CDR3 nucleotides read TGTGCCAGCAGCTCTCTAGCGGGAGTTAAGAATGAGCAGTTCTTC.

The genes are TRBV6-1 and TRBJ2-5, with a tentative D call TRBD1 (8 bases). V was cut by 6 bases and J by 4 bases, with 18 bases left in between. Germline values: CDR1 MNHNS, CDR2 SASEGT. This CDR3 has 15 residues. The CDR3 bases are TGTGCCAGCAGGACAGGACAGGGAGGGGGAGAGACCCAGTACTTC. Translation: CASRTGQGGGETQYF.

The CDR3 protein is CAWSVPVYNEQFF. DNA for the CDR3: TGTGCCTGGAGTGTACCGGTCTACAATGAGCAGTTCTTC. The rearrangement uses TRBV30 and TRBJ2-1; D uncertain. The CDR3 runs 13 residues. CDR1 and CDR2 (germline): GTSNPN, SVGIG (reference sequence). V gave up 0 bases and J gave up 3 bases, with 6 bases separating them.

This clone was counted a single time. V usage is TRBV27 and J usage is TRBJ1-5; D remains ambiguous. This CDR3 is 15 amino acids long. Germline V gene sequence: CDR1 MNHEY, CDR2 SMNVEV (reference sequence). Trimming stripped 2 bases from V and 6 bases from J, with 14 bases between. The CDR3 loop reads CASSLGLPRSQPQHF. The DNA for the CDR3 is TGTGCCAGCAGTTTAGGACTTCCTCGGAGTCAGCCCCAGCATTTT.

The J gene is TRBJ2-1, the V gene TRBV7-8, with 16 bases identical to TRBD2. V trimming: 3 bases; J trimming: 3 bases; junction bases outside the gene matches: 2. CDR3 length: 17 residues. Germline-derived CDR1 and CDR2 are SGHVS and FQNEAQ. The CDR3 protein is CASSLGLAGGLYNEQFF. CDR3 DNA: TGTGCCAGCAGCTTGGGACTAGCGGGAGGGCTCTACAATGAGCAGTTCTTC.

The chain is built from TRBV16 and TRBJ1-2; the D is unclear. Germline-derived CDR1 and CDR2 are KGHSY and FQNENV. This CDR3 is built from 17 residues. The V gene lost 4 bases and the J gene lost 0 bases, with 18 bases spanning the gap. This CDR3 reads CASSLSPTPVANYGYTF. Here the CDR3 DNA reads TGTGCCAGCAGCCTATCCCCTACCCCTGTAGCTAACTATGGCTACACCTTC.